The 22 T cell receptor beta chains below were found in one sample sequenced in a study of PD-L1 blockade in urothelial cancer (dated by TCRdb to the late 2010s). Receptors were amplified or captured by the immunoSEQ multiplex PCR assay. The clones in this table, taken by TCRdb from immuneACCESS, are in-frame only. Not every clone is retained; where verified, under half of the shortfall comes from an unresolved V gene, and the cause of the rest is unknown. In all, the sample holds roughly 50,000 clones, and approximately 75% of those were seen once. The ten largest clones represent more than 3.5% of the sample. The sequenced sample was PBMCs, obtained around atezolizumab (anti-PD-L1) treatment. The source of these receptors is a man in his sixties or seventies with urothelial cancer.

The chain employs TRBV7-2 and TRBJ2-5, with TRBD2 identical over 14 bases. J was trimmed by 5 bases and V by 5 bases; bases with no gene match: 7. Germline lookup yields CDR1 SGHTA and CDR2 FQGNSA. This CDR3 comprises 16 residues. The CDR3 protein is CASSPGTSGSLETQYF. Here the CDR3 DNA reads TGTGCCAGCAGCCCCGGGACTAGCGGGAGTCTCGAGACCCAGTACTTC.

V and J are TRBV7-2 and TRBJ1-2; 12 bases agree with TRBD1. Germline CDR1 SGHTA, CDR2 FQGNSA. The CDR3 totals 17 residues. V shed 1 base and J 5 bases; nucleotides not matched to a gene: 8. The chain's CDR3 is CASSLETGTGGRYGYTF. DNA of the CDR3: TGTGCCAGCAGCTTAGAAACCGGGACAGGGGGCAGGTATGGCTACACCTTC.

The chain is built from TRBV5-6 and TRBJ1-2; D is possibly TRBD1 (6 bases). V shed 0 bases and J shed 5 bases, with 8 bases lying between them. This CDR3 contains 13 residues. CDR1 SGHDT and CDR2 YYEEEE come from the germline V gene. The DNA of the CDR3 is TGTGCCAGCAGCTTGGCAGGGGTTTATGGCTACACCTTC. Its translation is CASSLAGVYGYTF. Filled out from reference TRBV5-6 and TRBJ1-2, the complete variable domain reads DAGVTQSPTHLIKTRGQQVTLRCSPKSGHDTVSWYQQALGQGPQFIFQYYEEEERQRGNFPDRFSGHQFPNYSSELNVNALLLGDSALYLCASSLAGVYGYTFGSGTRLTVV.

V and J are TRBV4-3 and TRBJ1-2, with no clear D. CDR3 length: 15 residues. Per germline, CDR1 LGHNA and CDR2 YSLEER. Trimming left V 4 bases short and J 5 bases short, with 17 bases between. The CDR3 DNA reads TGCGCCAGCAGCCCGGGATGGCCACAGCAGTATGGCTACACCTTC. This codes for CASSPGWPQQYGYTF.

This chain uses TRBV2 with TRBJ1-2; 8 bases line up with TRBD1. Germline values: CDR1 SNHLY, CDR2 FYNNEI. The trim removed 5 bases at V and 2 bases at J, leaving 1 base unmatched. This CDR3 has 13 amino acids. CDR3 DNA: TGTGCCAGCAGTCGACAGGGGAACTATGGCTACACCTTC. This translates into CASSRQGNYGYTF.

The V gene is TRBV5-5, the J gene TRBJ2-2, with 7 bases aligning to TRBD2. The CDR3 sequence is 16 residues long. V lost 2 bases to trimming and J lost 4 bases; unmatched junction nucleotides: 8. Germline V CDR1 and CDR2: SGHKS, YYEKEE (reference sequence). The CDR3 reads CASSFSGGGATGELFF. In nucleotides, the CDR3 is TGTGCCAGCAGCTTTTCTGGCGGGGGAGCCACCGGGGAGCTGTTTTTT. Full variable domain (rest looked up from reference TRBV5-5 and TRBJ2-2): DAGVTQSPTHLIKTRGQQVTLRCSPISGHKSVSWYQQVLGQGPQFIFQYYEKEERGRGNFPDRFSARQFPNYSSELNVNALLLGDSALYLCASSFSGGGATGELFFGEGSRLTVL.

The rearrangement joins TRBV2 to TRBJ2-7, with D hard to call. Germline-derived CDR1 and CDR2 are SNHLY and FYNNEI. Trimming took off 0 bases at V and 7 bases at J, with 7 bases between the two ends. The CDR3 consists of 12 residues. DNA for the CDR3: TGTGCCAGCAGTGAAGCTCTTCGGGAGCAGTACTTC. This translates into CASSEALREQYF.

This clone is categorized as medium-sized. V usage is TRBV29-1 and J usage is TRBJ1-1; maybe TRBD1 (5 bases). Germline V lookup: CDR1 SQVTM, CDR2 ANQGSEA. The V gene lost 3 bases and the J gene lost 4 bases, with 12 bases spanning the gap. CDR3 length: 13 amino acids. The CDR3 nucleotides read TGCAGCGTTGAGGTACGGGGGGGCACTGAAGCTTTCTTT. It yields the protein CSVEVRGGTEAFF.

This rearrangement joins TRBV5-5 to TRBJ1-4; the D gene is possibly TRBD1 (5 bases). Germline-derived CDR1 and CDR2 are SGHKS and YYEKEE (reference sequence). V gave up 5 bases and J gave up 6 bases, with 14 bases separating them. The CDR3 loop spans 14 amino acids. CDR3 sequence: CASSLQGIDEKLFF. For the CDR3, the DNA is TGTGCCAGCAGTCTCCAGGGAATTGATGAAAAACTGTTTTTT.

This clone occurred once. The gene calls are TRBV2 and TRBJ1-4; 7 bases map to TRBD1. The CDR3 covers 15 residues. Germline V gene data show CDR1 as SNHLY and CDR2 as FYNNEI. With 5 bases clipped from V and 7 bases from J, the junction kept 10 bases outside the gene matches. The CDR3 sequence: CASSSSTGNAEKLFF. The CDR3, as DNA: TGTGCCAGCAGTTCCTCGACAGGGAATGCTGAAAAACTGTTTTTT.

The rearrangement uses TRBV9 and TRBJ1-6, with 9 positions matching TRBD1. V trimming: 3 bases; J trimming: 10 bases; junction bases outside the gene matches: 11. CDR1 SGDLS and CDR2 YYNGEE come from the germline V gene. This CDR3 contains 16 residues. CDR3 loop: CASSASPGQGGSPLHF. As DNA, the CDR3 is TGTGCCAGCAGCGCGTCTCCGGGACAGGGAGGCTCACCCCTCCACTTT.

The chain carries TRBV4-1 and TRBJ1-1; D uncertain. Germline values: CDR1 MGHRA, CDR2 YSYEKL. The CDR3 is 14 amino acids. V was cut by 0 bases and J by 1 base, with 6 bases left in between. The CDR3 reads CASSQDGGNTEAFF. CDR3 bases: TGCGCCAGCAGCCAAGACGGCGGGAACACTGAAGCTTTCTTT.

The rearrangement links TRBV5-1 to TRBJ1-1, with a weak D call TRBD1 (5 bases). CDR1 SGHRS and CDR2 YFSETQ come from the germline V gene. There are 14 residues in the CDR3. Trimming left V 4 bases short and J 1 base short, with 11 bases between. In nucleotides, the CDR3 is TGCGCCAGCAGCCGGGGCGGGGGGAACACTGAAGCTTTCTTT. Translating gives CASSRGGGNTEAFF.

V gene TRBV9 combines with J gene TRBJ2-4; 9 bases are shared with TRBD2. The V gene's germline CDR1 is SGDLS and CDR2 YYNGEE. CDR3 length: 16 residues. Trimming at V came to 1 base and at J to 3 bases, leaving 5 bases not matched to a gene. The CDR3 sequence: CASSVSSGVGKNIQYF. The CDR3 region has the DNA TGTGCCAGCAGCGTATCTAGCGGGGTTGGCAAAAACATTCAGTACTTC.

V and J are TRBV5-1 and TRBJ2-7; TRBD2 matches 7 bases. CDR3 length equals 13 residues. The germline CDR1 and CDR2 sequences are SGHRS and YFSETQ. V gave up 2 bases and J gave up 7 bases; unmatched junction bases: 6. CDR3: CASSFAGAREQYF. The DNA for the CDR3 is TGCGCCAGCAGCTTCGCGGGAGCTCGGGAGCAGTACTTC.

The gene calls are TRBV11-2 and TRBJ2-7, with 8 bases that match TRBD2. The trim removed 2 bases at V and 4 bases at J, leaving 7 bases unmatched. This CDR3 region has 15 residues. Germline CDR1 SGHAT, CDR2 FQNNGV. The CDR3 spells CASSLIGGVRYEQYF. In DNA form, the CDR3 reads TGTGCCAGCAGCTTAATCGGGGGGGTAAGGTACGAGCAGTACTTC.

The chain joins TRBV19 to TRBJ2-1; 12 positions agree with TRBD2. The V segment lost 5 bases and the J segment 10 bases; nucleotides outside the gene matches: 12. The CDR3 totals 16 residues. In germline, CDR1 is LNHDA, CDR2 SQIVND (reference sequence). This chain's CDR3 is CASSSPGTSGFSEQFF. The CDR3 bases are TGTGCCAGTAGTTCACCCGGGACTAGCGGGTTCAGCGAGCAGTTCTTC.

The chain is built from TRBV4-1 and TRBJ2-7; 7 nucleotides agree with TRBD2. CDR1 and CDR2 (germline): MGHRA, YSYEKL. With V trimmed by 0 bases and J by 0 bases, 5 bases remained unmatched. The CDR3 consists of 16 residues. The CDR3 nucleotides read TGCGCCAGCAGCCAAGATCTAGCGGAAAGCTCCTACGAGCAGTACTTC. Its translation: CASSQDLAESSYEQYF.

This clone was observed once. The chain links TRBV28 to TRBJ2-1; tentative D call: TRBD2 (6 bases). Trimming pared 7 bases from V and 1 base from J, leaving 14 bases between. The CDR3 runs to 15 residues. Germline values: CDR1 MDHEN, CDR2 SYDVKM. This CDR3 reads CASIPRRASYNEQFF. The DNA of the CDR3 is TGTGCCAGCATTCCCCGGAGGGCTTCCTACAATGAGCAGTTCTTC.

This rearrangement joins TRBV7-2 to TRBJ1-6; 7 nucleotides line up with TRBD1. This CDR3 contains 15 residues. The germline CDR1 and CDR2 sequences are SGHTA and FQGNSA. After removal of 3 bases from V and 10 bases from J, the junction contained 9 bases not matched to a gene. The CDR3 loop is CASSFTGQSGSPLHF. CDR3 in DNA: TGTGCCAGCAGCTTTACGGGACAGTCGGGATCACCCCTCCACTTT.

This sequence joins TRBV11-2 and TRBJ1-3; D is unresolved. The length of the CDR3 is 14 residues. Trimming cost V 1 base and J 1 base, with 5 bases left between them. Germline CDR1 and CDR2: SGHAT and FQNNGV. CDR3 bases: TGTGCCAGCAGCTTAGGCAGATCTGGAAACACCATATATTTT. This translates into CASSLGRSGNTIYF.

The V and J genes are TRBV30 and TRBJ1-3; D possibly corresponds to TRBD1 (6 bases). V gave up 2 bases and J gave up 9 bases, with 20 bases separating them. Germline assignment: CDR1 GTSNPN and CDR2 SVGIG (reference sequence). The CDR3 extends over 15 amino acids. The CDR3 here is CAWSTPAGARGTIYF. CDR3 sequence (DNA): TGTGCCTGGAGTACCCCGGCAGGGGCCCGCGGCACCATATATTTT. Variable domain in full (rest from reference TRBV30 and TRBJ1-3): SQTIHQWPATLVQPVGSPLSLECTVEGTSNPNLYWYRQAAGRGLQLLFYSVGIGQISSEVPQNLSASRPQDRQFILSSKKLLLSDSGFYLCAWSTPAGARGTIYFGEGSWLTVV.